This TCR beta chain came from a study of blood T cell repertoires in COVID-19. Study details: Samples came from the United States, Italy and Spain, spanning acute and convalescent COVID-19. PBMCs, B-cell-depleted T cells, or T cells provided the cDNA or gDNA that made up the material.

Germline V lookup: CDR1 SGHRS, CDR2 YFSETQ. The CDR3 runs to 14 residues. V was clipped by 3 bases and J by 5 bases; unmatched bases: 8. Under the authors' procedure: The authors estimated nucleated cell counts from reference gene primer amplification. Measured with immunoSEQ multiplex PCR; TCRdb has only the in-frame clones, and not every one. For V, J and clone size, that table is used; D and trimming come from the DNA. Of about 200,000 clones detected, roughly 85% appear once; the ten largest clones hold roughly 2.2%. A Seattle source enrolled patients during active infection and followed them longitudinally.

This receptor was obtained from a woman aged 70 to 79 with COVID-19, enrolled during active disease. The sequencing input was peripheral blood. The V call is TRBV5-1, the J call TRBJ2-7; 7 bases map to TRBD1. The CDR3 loop reads CASSWRPGGDEQYF. The CDR3 DNA sequence: TGCGCCAGCAGCTGGCGGCCAGGGGGTGACGAGCAGTACTTC. Full variable domain (missing parts from reference TRBV5-1 and TRBJ2-7): KAGVTQTPRYLIKTRGQQVTLSCSPISGHRSVSWYQQTPGQGLQFLFEYFSETQRNKGNFPGRFSGRQFSNSRSEMNVSTLELGDSALYLCASSWRPGGDEQYFGPGTRLTVT.